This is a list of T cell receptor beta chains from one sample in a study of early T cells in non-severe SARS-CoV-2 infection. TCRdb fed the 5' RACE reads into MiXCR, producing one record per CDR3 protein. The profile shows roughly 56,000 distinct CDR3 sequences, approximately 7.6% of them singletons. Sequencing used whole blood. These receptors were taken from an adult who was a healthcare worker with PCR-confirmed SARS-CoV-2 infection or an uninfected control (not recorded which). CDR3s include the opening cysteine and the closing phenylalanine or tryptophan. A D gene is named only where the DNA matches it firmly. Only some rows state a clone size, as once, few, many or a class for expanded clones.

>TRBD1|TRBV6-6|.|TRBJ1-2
TGTGCCAGCACATCCGGGACAGCAAACTATGGCTACACCTTC
CASTSGTANYGYTF
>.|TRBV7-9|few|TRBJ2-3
TGTGCCAGCTCCGACACGGGGCTGAGCACAGATACGCAGTATTTT
CASSDTGLSTDTQYF
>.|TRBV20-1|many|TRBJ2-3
TGCAGTGCGGTCGGGACCAGGGATACGCAGTATTTT
CSAVGTRDTQYF
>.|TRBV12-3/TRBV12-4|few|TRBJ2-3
TGTGCCAGCAGTTCCCAGCTTAGCACAGATACGCAGTATTTT
CASSSQLSTDTQYF
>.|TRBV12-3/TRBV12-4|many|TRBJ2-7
TGTGCCAGCAGTTTCGGGTCCTCCTACGAGCAGTACTTC
CASSFGSSYEQYF
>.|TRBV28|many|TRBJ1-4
TGTGCCAGCAGTTTATCTTACGGAACTAATGAAAAACTGTTTTTT
CASSLSYGTNEKLFF
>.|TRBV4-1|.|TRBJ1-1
TGCGCCAGCAGCCGAGGGACATTGAACACTGAAGCTTTCTTT
CASSRGTLNTEAFF
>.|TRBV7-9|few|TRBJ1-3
TGTGCCAGCAGCTTTGACCAGGGCGGCACCATATATTTT
CASSFDQGGTIYF
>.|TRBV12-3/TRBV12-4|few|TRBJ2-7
TGTGCCAGCAGTCCTGAGGGGTACGGGACCTCCTACGAGCAGTACTTC
CASSPEGYGTSYEQYF
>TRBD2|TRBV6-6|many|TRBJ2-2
TGTGCCAGCAGAGCTAGCGGGGGGAACACCGGGGAGCTGTTTTTT
CASRASGGNTGELFF
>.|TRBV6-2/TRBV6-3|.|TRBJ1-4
TGTGCCAGCAGTTACGATCCGTTTGGAAAACTGTTTTTT
CASSYDPFGKLFF
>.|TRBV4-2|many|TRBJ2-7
TGTGCCAGCAGCCAAGAAACCTACTACGAGCAGTACTTC
CASSQETYYEQYF
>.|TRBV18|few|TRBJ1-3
TGTGCCAGCTGCCAGGGGCCAGGAAACACCATATATTTT
CASCQGPGNTIYF